The T cell receptor (beta chain) described here comes from a study of regulatory T cells in long-lasting Graves disease. The germline gives CDR1 SGHNT, CDR2 YENEEA. Trimming took 1 base from V and 8 from J; bases not matched to a gene: 5. The CDR3 runs to 14 residues. This clonotype was detected ten times or more. Time point defined: persistent/refractory GD, antithyroid drugs over 5 years with positive TRAb. PBMC-derived RNA was used for the TCR library. HTBI primers from iRepertoire and Arm-PCR of CDR3 regions yielded the TCR beta libraries. TCRdb reanalysed the multiplex PCR reads using MiXCR and keeps one entry per CDR3 protein. Here the sample spans some 370,000 distinct CDR3 sequences, around 23% being singletons.

Here the sequenced sample was peripheral blood mononuclear cells (PBMCs), taken when the disease was refractory, from a patient treated with antithyroid drugs. This chain connects TRBV11-3 to TRBJ2-4, with 7 bases matching TRBD1. The clonotype was recovered from a woman aged 35 to 49 with Graves disease. The CDR3 region has the DNA TGTGCCAGCAGCTTAGGAGGGGGCGCCGACATTCAGTACTTC. Amino acids: CASSLGGGADIQYF. The whole variable domain, remainder taken from reference TRBV11-3 and TRBJ2-4, is EAGVVQSPRYKIIEKKQPVAFWCNPISGHNTLYWYLQNLGQGPELLIRYENEEAVDDSQLPKDRFSAERLKGVDSTLKIQPAELGDSAVYLCASSLGGGADIQYFGAGTRLSVL.